Given below is one T cell receptor (beta chain) in context. The antigen remains unidentified. This record belongs to a study of cytomegalovirus exposure and HLA in healthy donors. There are 14 residues in the CDR3. V lost 5 bases to trimming and J lost 1 base, with 12 bases between them. The germline gives CDR1 SGHTA, CDR2 FQGNSA. TCRdb keeps only in-frame clones here, not all; method: immunoSEQ multiplex PCR. The data contain about 130,000 clones, 80% to 90% of them singletons. Notes on the study in general: Overall, approximately 150 TCR beta chains were annotated as cytomegalovirus-associated. It was reportedly the case that the classifier diagnosed cytomegalovirus status with high specificity and sensitivity. Many donors carried some public TCRs, although rarity characterized most TCR sequences. There were a few CMV-associated chains whose specificity for CMV antigens was confirmed in vitro.

Input material: PBMCs. The V and J genes are TRBV7-2 and TRBJ2-7; D may be TRBD1 (6 bases). This clonotype was obtained from a young woman in good health and CMV-seropositive. The CDR3 protein is CASSPSRGSYEQYF. The CDR3 DNA sequence: TGTGCCAGCAGCCCTTCAAGGGGGTCCTACGAGCAGTACTTC.